Following are 28 T cell receptor beta chains from one sample sequenced in a study of regulatory T cells in long-lasting Graves disease (dated by TCRdb to the early 2020s). Reading the label with the study, this specimen's time point is: persistent/refractory GD, antithyroid drugs over 5 years with positive TRAb. For both TCR sequencing and RNA sequencing, RNA was extracted from PBMCs in TRIzol. Libraries came from multiplex PCR. The sample was run on an Illumina HiSeq 4000. TCR beta libraries were built with iRepertoire HTBI primers and Arm-PCR amplification of CDR3 regions. The public reads were reprocessed in TCRdb via fastp at Q25 and MiXCR, keeping in-frame beta chains. Identical CDR3 protein sequences are pooled into one entry, listed with their most common genes and DNA. This sample lists 700,000 or so distinct CDR3 sequences; 25% to 35% were detected once. 40% to 50% of the sample comes from the top ten.

Sequencing used peripheral blood mononuclear cells (PBMCs), obtained when the disease was refractory, from a patient treated with antithyroid drugs. These receptors came from a female donor with Graves disease.

The CDR3 loop is CASRGITGGTGELFF. CDR3 DNA: TGTGCCAGCAGGGGAATCACAGGGGGCACCGGGGAGCTGTTTTTT. The rearrangement links TRBV7-2 to TRBJ2-2; 8 nucleotides agree with TRBD1. Germline CDR1 reads SGHTA; CDR2 reads FQGNSA. This CDR3 has 15 residues. V was clipped by 6 bases and J by 4 bases; unmatched bases: 7. The full variable domain, in which reference TRBV7-2 and TRBJ2-2 provide the parts outside the CDR3, is GAGVSQSPSNKVTEKGKDVELRCDPISGHTALYWYRQSLGQGLEFLIYFQGNSAPDKSGLPSDRFSAERTGGSVSTLTIQRTQQEDSAVYLCASRGITGGTGELFFGEGSRLTVL.

V is TRBV12-3 or TRBV12-4 and J is TRBJ2-3; D call uncertain. CDR3 size: 13 residues. V lost 8 bases to trimming and J lost 0 bases, with 9 bases between them. The CDR3 loop reads CASPMESTDTQYF. In DNA form, the CDR3 reads TGTGCCAGCCCAATGGAGAGCACAGATACGCAGTATTTT.

This clonotype was counted once. The rearrangement uses TRBV19 and TRBJ1-2, with TRBD1 identical over 7 bases. Germline trimming cut 6 bases from V and 6 bases from J; bases unmatched to any gene: 7. Germline V gene lookup returns CDR1 LNHDA and CDR2 SQIVND (reference sequence). The CDR3 extends over 13 amino acids. Here the CDR3 reads CASRLQGEHGYTF. The CDR3 bases are TGTGCCAGTAGACTCCAGGGGGAACATGGCTACACCTTC.

This clonotype was recorded at least ten times. The V and J genes are TRBV12-3 or TRBV12-4 and TRBJ2-5; 8 nucleotides align to TRBD1. This CDR3 is built from 14 residues. V was clipped by 6 bases and J by 5 bases; unmatched bases: 8. Written as DNA, the CDR3 is TGTGCCAGCAGCTTGACAGGGGAAGAGGAGACCCAGTACTTC. This codes for CASSLTGEEETQYF.

The V and J genes are TRBV5-6 and TRBJ2-2; 10 positions match TRBD2. The CDR3 loop spans 20 amino acids. V shed 0 bases, J shed 1 base, and the junction held 12 bases outside the gene matches. Germline V gives CDR1 SGHDT, CDR2 YYEEEE. CDR3 sequence (DNA): TGTGCCAGCAGCTTGGAAGCCCGACTAGCGGGCAAGGGGAACACCGGGGAGCTGTTTTTT. It is translated as CASSLEARLAGKGNTGELFF.

This clonotype was seen ten or more times. This chain uses TRBV20-1 with TRBJ2-7; D gene uncertain. V lost 2 bases, J lost 3 bases, and 14 bases lay in between. This CDR3 comprises 14 residues. Germline V gene lookup returns CDR1 DFQATT and CDR2 SNEGSKA (reference sequence). The CDR3 loop reads CSARRVAASYEQYF. CDR3 sequence (DNA): TGCAGTGCTAGAAGAGTAGCAGCGAGCTACGAGCAGTACTTC.

This chain connects TRBV27 to TRBJ2-7; 10 bases match TRBD1. V shed 0 bases and J 3 bases; nucleotides not matched to a gene: 14. The CDR3 length is 19 residues. Germline V lookup: CDR1 MNHEY, CDR2 SMNVEV (reference sequence). This CDR3 is CASSLSVLALGTGDYEQYF. Here the CDR3 DNA reads TGTGCCAGCAGTTTATCGGTTCTGGCTTTAGGGACAGGGGACTACGAGCAGTACTTC.

This clonotype was observed at least ten times. The chain carries TRBV19 and TRBJ1-4; 9 nucleotides match TRBD1. J gave up 13 bases and V 5 bases, and 11 bases lay outside the gene matches. Germline CDR1 reads LNHDA; CDR2 reads SQIVND (reference sequence). The CDR3 has 14 amino acids. CDR3 coding DNA: TGTGCCAGTAGTCCTCGGGGACAGGGCGTGAGACTGTTTTTT. It specifies CASSPRGQGVRLFF. The complete variable domain, with remaining parts taken from reference TRBV19 and TRBJ1-4, reads DGGITQSPKYLFRKEGQNVTLSCEQNLNHDAMYWYRQDPGQGLRLIYYSQIVNDFQKGDIAEGYSVSREKKESFPLTVTSAQKNPTAFYLCASSPRGQGVRLFFGSGTQLSVL.

This clonotype was recorded at least ten times. CDR3 in amino acids: CASTPSGIHTYEQYF. In nucleotides, the CDR3 is TGTGCCAGCACCCCCAGTGGTATTCATACCTACGAGCAGTACTTC. The genes are TRBV12-3 or TRBV12-4 and TRBJ2-7; no clear D. V was cut by 7 bases and J by 2 bases, with 18 bases left in between. The CDR3 is made up of 15 amino acids.

V is TRBV4-1 and J is TRBJ2-5; unclear D gene. The germline CDR1 and CDR2 sequences are MGHRA and YSYEKL. The CDR3 is 14 residues long. Trimming took off 6 bases at V and 5 bases at J, with 16 bases between the two ends. In DNA, the CDR3 is TGCGCCAGCAGTTCCAATACTGGCCCGGAGACCCAGTACTTC. Amino acids: CASSSNTGPETQYF.

This clonotype has more than one count but fewer than ten. In nucleotides, the CDR3 is TGTGCCAGCAGCTTAGTTGCCCGCAGACAGGGGGACTATGGCTACACCTTC. Translated: CASSLVARRQGDYGYTF. The V gene is TRBV7-2, the J gene TRBJ1-2, with TRBD1 matching 9 bases. The J segment lost 3 bases and the V segment lost 1 base, leaving 9 bases of the junction unmatched. In germline, CDR1 is SGHTA, CDR2 FQGNSA. This CDR3 spans 17 amino acids.

CDR3 sequence: CASSKDRENTEAFF. The CDR3 bases are TGTGCCAGTAGTAAAGACAGGGAGAACACTGAAGCTTTCTTT. The chain carries TRBV19 and TRBJ1-1, with TRBD1 matching 7 bases. The CDR3 is made up of 14 amino acids. CDR1 and CDR2 from the germline V gene are LNHDA and SQIVND (reference sequence). V lost 4 bases, J lost 1 base, and 3 bases stayed unmatched.

This clonotype came up a few times. This chain connects TRBV12-3 or TRBV12-4 to TRBJ1-2, with D maybe TRBD1 (5 bases). V was pared by 3 bases and J by 5 bases, with 10 bases between. The CDR3 runs 13 residues. The CDR3 protein is CASSFSPGYGYTF. The CDR3, as DNA: TGTGCCAGCAGTTTTTCCCCAGGGTATGGCTACACCTTC.

To note about this clonotype: A much larger clonotype is one base distant, so this may be a read error. V is TRBV6-5 and J is TRBJ1-4; D not resolved. The CDR3 contains 15 residues. Germline V gene data show CDR1 as MNHEY and CDR2 as SVGAGI. With 2 bases removed from V and 4 bases from J, the gap between germline ends came to 11 bases. DNA for the CDR3: TGTGCCAGCAGTTACCATGGAGGCAGTAATGAAAAACTGTTTTTT. This sequence encodes CASSYHGGSNEKLFF.

This chain uses TRBV2 with TRBJ1-6; D gene unclear. Germline V gives CDR1 SNHLY, CDR2 FYNNEI. CDR3 length: 16 residues. V lost 5 bases, J lost 8 bases, and 19 bases lay in between. The chain's CDR3 is CASSPAQIRPDSPLHF. The CDR3 DNA sequence: TGTGCCAGCAGTCCCGCCCAAATTCGCCCCGATTCACCCCTCCACTTT.

This chain connects TRBV6-5 to TRBJ1-5; 7 bases align to TRBD1. CDR1 MNHEY and CDR2 SVGAGI come from the germline V gene. CDR3 size: 17 residues. V was clipped by 0 bases and J by 2 bases; unmatched bases: 7. For the CDR3, the DNA is TGTGCCAGCAGTTACTCTTTAGGAGGGGGCGGCAATCAGCCCCAGCATTTT. Translated: CASSYSLGGGGNQPQHF.

This clonotype was picked up a small number of times. CDR3 coding DNA: TGTGCCAGCAGTACCAAGGGCCATCAGCCCCAGCATTTT. It specifies CASSTKGHQPQHF. The chain employs TRBV6-1 and TRBJ1-5, with D hard to call. Germline lookup yields CDR1 MNHNS and CDR2 SASEGT. This CDR3 is 13 amino acids long. Trimming removed 5 bases at V and 5 bases at J, with 10 bases between.

This clonotype was counted many times. The chain recombines TRBV12-3 or TRBV12-4 with TRBJ1-5, with D possibly matching TRBD1 (5 bases). The CDR3 consists of 15 residues. Trimming took 1 base from V and 3 from J, leaving 10 bases between them. The CDR3 spells CASSLVGGNNQPQHF. In DNA form, the CDR3 reads TGTGCCAGCAGTTTAGTGGGGGGGAACAATCAGCCCCAGCATTTT.

This clonotype was seen at least ten times. The chain has TRBV5-6 and TRBJ2-5; no clear D. V lost 0 bases and J 1 base, leaving 4 bases between the germline ends. Germline loops: CDR1 SGHDT, CDR2 YYEEEE. The CDR3 consists of 13 residues. CDR3 DNA sequence: TGTGCCAGCAGCTTGGGTTCCCAAGAGACCCAGTACTTC. Amino acids: CASSLGSQETQYF.

This clonotype showed up many times. This rearrangement joins TRBV6-5 to TRBJ2-5; D is unclear. Trimming took off 2 bases at V and 2 bases at J, with 6 bases between the two ends. Per the germline V gene, CDR1 is MNHEY and CDR2 is SVGAGI. The CDR3 has 13 amino acids. Here the CDR3 reads CASSYERQETQYF. CDR3 DNA: TGTGCCAGCAGTTACGAACGGCAAGAGACCCAGTACTTC.

The chain employs TRBV12-3 or TRBV12-4 and TRBJ1-1; D remains ambiguous. The CDR3 has 12 residues. The ends were cut back, 3 bases at V and 5 bases at J, with 7 bases in the middle. The CDR3 coding sequence is TGTGCCAGCAGTTTTTATGGGACTGAAGCTTTCTTT. Encoded protein: CASSFYGTEAFF.

The sample holds a few counts of this clonotype. J is TRBJ1-5 and V is TRBV10-3; D unresolved. The CDR3 is 15 amino acids. Germline-derived CDR1 and CDR2 are ENHRY and SYGVKD. V was shortened by 3 bases and J by 2 bases, with 11 bases between the two germline ends. The CDR3 sequence is CAISESPGGNQPQHF. CDR3 nucleotide sequence: TGTGCCATCAGTGAAAGTCCCGGGGGCAATCAGCCCCAGCATTTT.

This clonotype was detected many times. The J gene is TRBJ1-5, the V gene TRBV28; D call uncertain. CDR3 size: 13 residues. V lost 2 bases, J lost 7 bases, and 9 bases lay in between. The germline V gene encodes CDR1 MDHEN and CDR2 SYDVKM. The CDR3 region has the DNA TGTGCCAGCAGTTTAACGGGATACCAGCCCCAGCATTTT. This codes for CASSLTGYQPQHF.

This clonotype came up once. This sequence joins TRBV6-5 and TRBJ2-7; TRBD2 agrees at 7 bases. Germline lookup yields CDR1 MNHEY and CDR2 SVGAGI. The CDR3 is 15 residues long. V shed 0 bases and J 3 bases; nucleotides not matched to a gene: 5. CDR3 protein: CASSYSLAKNYEQYF. The CDR3, as DNA: TGTGCCAGCAGTTACTCACTAGCGAAAAACTACGAGCAGTACTTC.

This chain connects TRBV29-1 to TRBJ2-2; D is undetermined. The germline V gene encodes CDR1 SQVTM and CDR2 ANQGSEA. The CDR3 contains 13 residues. The V gene lost 8 bases and the J gene lost 4 bases, with 14 bases spanning the gap. The CDR3 reads CSTRTGGTGELFF. Here the CDR3 DNA reads TGCAGCACACGGACGGGCGGCACCGGGGAGCTGTTTTTT.

This clonotype was recorded a few times. The genes are TRBV3-1 and TRBJ1-1; maybe TRBD1 (6 bases). V was shortened by 1 base and J by 0 bases, with 9 bases between the two germline ends. The germline gives CDR1 LGHDT, CDR2 YNNKEL (reference sequence). The CDR3 sequence is 15 residues long. The CDR3 sequence: CASSQGTAMNTEAFF. CDR3 coding DNA: TGTGCCAGCAGCCAAGGGACAGCGATGAACACTGAAGCTTTCTTT.

This clonotype has more than one count but fewer than ten. The V gene is TRBV10-3, the J gene TRBJ1-1, with 9 bases identical to TRBD1. Germline-derived CDR1 and CDR2 are ENHRY and SYGVKD. There are 16 residues in the CDR3. J gave up 0 bases and V 11 bases, and 13 bases lay outside the gene matches. CDR3 in amino acids: CASRGGQGLMNTEAFF. CDR3 nucleotide sequence: TGTGCCTCACGAGGGGGACAGGGACTTATGAACACTGAAGCTTTCTTT.

As DNA, the CDR3 is TGTGCCACACGTGACAGGGATCATCAGCCCCAGCATTTT. Protein sequence: CATRDRDHQPQHF. V gene TRBV19 combines with J gene TRBJ1-5; 7 positions match TRBD1. CDR1 is LNHDA, CDR2 SQIVND, per germline (reference sequence). V shed 10 bases, J shed 5 bases, and the junction held 8 bases outside the gene matches. CDR3 size: 13 residues.